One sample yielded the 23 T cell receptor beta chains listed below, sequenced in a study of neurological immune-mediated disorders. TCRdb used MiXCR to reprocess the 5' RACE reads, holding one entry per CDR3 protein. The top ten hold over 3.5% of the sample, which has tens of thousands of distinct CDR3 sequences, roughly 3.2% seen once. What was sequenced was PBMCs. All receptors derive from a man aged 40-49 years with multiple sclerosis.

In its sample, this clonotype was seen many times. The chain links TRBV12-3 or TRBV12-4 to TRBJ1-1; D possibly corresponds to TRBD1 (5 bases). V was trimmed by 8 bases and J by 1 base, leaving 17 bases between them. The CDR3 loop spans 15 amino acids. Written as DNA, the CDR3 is TGTGCCAGCGCGTGGACGGCGGGGGGGAACACTGAAGCTTTCTTT. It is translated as CASAWTAGGNTEAFF.

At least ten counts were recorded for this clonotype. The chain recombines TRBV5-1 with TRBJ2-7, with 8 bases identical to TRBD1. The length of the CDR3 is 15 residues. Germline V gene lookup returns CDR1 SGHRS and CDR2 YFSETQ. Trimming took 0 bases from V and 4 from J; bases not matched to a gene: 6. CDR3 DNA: TGCGCCAGCAGCTTGGCCGGGGGACAGGTTTACGAGCAGTACTTC. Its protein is CASSLAGGQVYEQYF.

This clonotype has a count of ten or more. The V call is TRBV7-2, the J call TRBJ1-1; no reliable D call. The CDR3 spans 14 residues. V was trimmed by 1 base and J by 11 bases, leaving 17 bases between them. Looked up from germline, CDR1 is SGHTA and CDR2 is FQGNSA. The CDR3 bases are TGTGCCAGCAGCTTAGGGGTAGGGATGTTGTCGGCTTTCTTT. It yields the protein CASSLGVGMLSAFF.

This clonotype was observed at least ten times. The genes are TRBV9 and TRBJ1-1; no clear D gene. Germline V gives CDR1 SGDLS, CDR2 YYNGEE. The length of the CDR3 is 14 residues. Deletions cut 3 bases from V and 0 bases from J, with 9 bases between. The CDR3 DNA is TGTGCCAGCAGCGCCGGGCCTTTGAACACTGAAGCTTTCTTT. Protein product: CASSAGPLNTEAFF.

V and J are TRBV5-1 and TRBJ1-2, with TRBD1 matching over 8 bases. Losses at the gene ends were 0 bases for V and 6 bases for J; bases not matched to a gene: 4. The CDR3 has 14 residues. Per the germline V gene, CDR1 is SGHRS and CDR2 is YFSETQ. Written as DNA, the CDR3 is TGCGCCAGCAGCTTGGGACAGGGGACCCATGGCTACACCTTC. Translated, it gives CASSLGQGTHGYTF. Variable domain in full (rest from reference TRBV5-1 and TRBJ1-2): KAGVTQTPRYLIKTRGQQVTLSCSPISGHRSVSWYQQTPGQGLQFLFEYFSETQRNKGNFPGRFSGRQFSNSRSEMNVSTLELGDSALYLCASSLGQGTHGYTFGSGTRLTVV.

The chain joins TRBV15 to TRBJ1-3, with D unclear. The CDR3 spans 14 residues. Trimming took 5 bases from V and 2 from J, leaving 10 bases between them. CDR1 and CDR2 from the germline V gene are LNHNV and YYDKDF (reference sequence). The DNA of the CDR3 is TGTGCCACCAGCTTCGGGGATACTGGAAACACCATATATTTT. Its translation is CATSFGDTGNTIYF. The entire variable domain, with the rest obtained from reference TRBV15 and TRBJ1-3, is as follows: DAMVIQNPRYQVTQFGKPVTLSCSQTLNHNVMYWYQQKSSQAPKLLFHYYDKDFNNEADTPDNFQSRRPNTSFCFLDIRSPGLGDTAMYLCATSFGDTGNTIYFGEGSWLTVV.

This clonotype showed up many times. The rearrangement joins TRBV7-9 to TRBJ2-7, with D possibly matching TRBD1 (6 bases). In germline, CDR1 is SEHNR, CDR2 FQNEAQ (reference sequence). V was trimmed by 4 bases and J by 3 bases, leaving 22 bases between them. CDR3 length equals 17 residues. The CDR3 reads CASSSLLSRQEVYEQYF. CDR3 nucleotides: TGTGCCAGCAGCTCCCTCCTATCCCGACAGGAAGTCTACGAGCAGTACTTC.

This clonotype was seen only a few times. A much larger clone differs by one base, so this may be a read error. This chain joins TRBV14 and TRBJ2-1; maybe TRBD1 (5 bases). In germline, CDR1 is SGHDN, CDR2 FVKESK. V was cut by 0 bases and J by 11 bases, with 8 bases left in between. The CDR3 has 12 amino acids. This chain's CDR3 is CASSQDPGKQFF. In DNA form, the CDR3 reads TGTGCCAGCAGCCAAGACCCAGGGAAGCAGTTCTTC.

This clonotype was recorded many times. This CDR3 reads CASSLGAGGDTQYF. Written as DNA, the CDR3 is TGTGCCAGCAGCTTAGGGGCAGGAGGAGATACGCAGTATTTT. This chain links TRBV7-8 with TRBJ2-3, with D perhaps matching TRBD2 (5 bases). In germline, CDR1 is SGHVS, CDR2 FQNEAQ. This CDR3 has 14 residues. V was pared by 1 base and J by 5 bases, with 10 bases between. Complete variable domain (other parts from reference TRBV7-8 and TRBJ2-3): GAGVSQSPRYKVAKRGQDVALRCDPISGHVSLFWYQQALGQGPEFLTYFQNEAQLDKSGLPSDRFFAERPEGSVSTLKIQRTQQEDSAVYLCASSLGAGGDTQYFGPGTRLTVL.

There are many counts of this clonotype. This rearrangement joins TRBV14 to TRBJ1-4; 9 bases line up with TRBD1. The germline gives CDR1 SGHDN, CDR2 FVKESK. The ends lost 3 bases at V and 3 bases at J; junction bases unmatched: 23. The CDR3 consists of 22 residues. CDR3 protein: CASSHRPKVPGQGSAANEKLFF. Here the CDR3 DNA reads TGTGCCAGCAGCCATCGCCCTAAAGTCCCGGGACAGGGATCAGCGGCTAATGAAAAACTGTTTTTT.

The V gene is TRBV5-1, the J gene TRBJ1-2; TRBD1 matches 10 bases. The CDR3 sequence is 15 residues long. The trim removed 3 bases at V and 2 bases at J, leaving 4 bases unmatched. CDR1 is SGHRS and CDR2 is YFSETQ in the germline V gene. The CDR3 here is CASSSWTGGNYGYTF. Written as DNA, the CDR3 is TGCGCCAGCAGCTCCTGGACAGGGGGGAACTATGGCTACACCTTC.

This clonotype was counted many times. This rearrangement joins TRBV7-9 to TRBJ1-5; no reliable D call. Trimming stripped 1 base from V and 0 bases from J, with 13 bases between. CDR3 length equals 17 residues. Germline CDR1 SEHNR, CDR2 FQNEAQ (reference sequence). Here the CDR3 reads CASSLGSGRSSNQPQHF. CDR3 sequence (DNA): TGTGCCAGCAGCTTAGGTAGCGGCAGGTCTAGCAATCAGCCCCAGCATTTT.

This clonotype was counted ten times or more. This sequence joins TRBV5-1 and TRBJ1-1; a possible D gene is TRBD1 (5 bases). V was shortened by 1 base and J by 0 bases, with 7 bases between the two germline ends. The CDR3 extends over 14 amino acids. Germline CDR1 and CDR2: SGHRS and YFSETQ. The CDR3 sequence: CASSLWDLNTEAFF. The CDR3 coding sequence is TGCGCCAGCAGCTTGTGGGACCTGAACACTGAAGCTTTCTTT.

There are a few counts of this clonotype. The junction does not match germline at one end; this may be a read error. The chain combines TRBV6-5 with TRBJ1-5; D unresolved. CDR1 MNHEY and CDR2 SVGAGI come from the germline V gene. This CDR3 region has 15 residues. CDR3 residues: CASSYSPDSNKTQNF. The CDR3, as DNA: TGTGCCAGCAGTTACTCACCAGATAGCAATAAGACCCAGAATTTT.

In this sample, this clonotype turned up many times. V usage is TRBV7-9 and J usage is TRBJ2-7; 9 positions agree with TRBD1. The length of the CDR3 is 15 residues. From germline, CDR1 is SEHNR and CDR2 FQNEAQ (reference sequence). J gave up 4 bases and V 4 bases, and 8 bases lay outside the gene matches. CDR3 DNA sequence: TGTGCCAGCAGCTCCGGGGGACAGGGAATATACGAGCAGTACTTC. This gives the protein CASSSGGQGIYEQYF.

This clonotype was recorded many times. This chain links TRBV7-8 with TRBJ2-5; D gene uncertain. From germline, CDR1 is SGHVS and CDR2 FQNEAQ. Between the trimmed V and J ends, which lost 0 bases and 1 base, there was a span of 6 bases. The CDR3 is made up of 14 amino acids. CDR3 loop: CASSLAAVQETQYF. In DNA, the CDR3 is TGTGCCAGCAGCTTAGCAGCAGTCCAAGAGACCCAGTACTTC.

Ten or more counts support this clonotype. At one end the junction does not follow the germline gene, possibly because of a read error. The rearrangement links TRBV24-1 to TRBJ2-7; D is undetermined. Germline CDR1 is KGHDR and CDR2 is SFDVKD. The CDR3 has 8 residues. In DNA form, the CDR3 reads TGTGCCACCAGTGATGCTTGTTTT. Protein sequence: CATSDACF.

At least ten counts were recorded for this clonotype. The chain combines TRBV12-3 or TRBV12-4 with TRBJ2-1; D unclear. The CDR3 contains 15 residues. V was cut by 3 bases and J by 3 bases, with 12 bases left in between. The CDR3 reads CASSFGGSIYNEQFF. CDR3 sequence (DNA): TGTGCCAGCAGTTTCGGTGGGTCCATCTACAATGAGCAGTTCTTC.

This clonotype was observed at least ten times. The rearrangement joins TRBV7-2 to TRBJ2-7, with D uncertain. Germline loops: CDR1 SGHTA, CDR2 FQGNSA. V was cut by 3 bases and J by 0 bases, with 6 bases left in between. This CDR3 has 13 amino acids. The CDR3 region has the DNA TGTGCCAGCAGCTTTAAGAGCTCCTACGAGCAGTACTTC. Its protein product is CASSFKSSYEQYF.

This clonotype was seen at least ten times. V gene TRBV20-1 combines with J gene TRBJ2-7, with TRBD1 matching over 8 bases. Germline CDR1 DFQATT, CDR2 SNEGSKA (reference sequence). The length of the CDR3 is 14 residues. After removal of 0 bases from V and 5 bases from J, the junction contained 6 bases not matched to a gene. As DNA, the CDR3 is TGCAGTGCTAGAGATACCCAGGGGGCCGACGAGCAGTACTTC. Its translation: CSARDTQGADEQYF.

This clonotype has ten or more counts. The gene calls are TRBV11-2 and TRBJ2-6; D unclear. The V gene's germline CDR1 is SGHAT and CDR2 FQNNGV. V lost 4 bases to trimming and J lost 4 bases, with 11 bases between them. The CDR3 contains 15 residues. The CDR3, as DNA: TGTGCCAGCAGCTACACATTTACCGGGGCCAACGTCCTGACTTTC. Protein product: CASSYTFTGANVLTF. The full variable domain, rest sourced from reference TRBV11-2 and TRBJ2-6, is EAGVAQSPRYKIIEKRQSVAFWCNPISGHATLYWYQQILGQGPKLLIQFQNNGVVDDSQLPKDRFSAERLKGVDSTLKIQPAKLEDSAVYLCASSYTFTGANVLTFGAGSRLTVL.

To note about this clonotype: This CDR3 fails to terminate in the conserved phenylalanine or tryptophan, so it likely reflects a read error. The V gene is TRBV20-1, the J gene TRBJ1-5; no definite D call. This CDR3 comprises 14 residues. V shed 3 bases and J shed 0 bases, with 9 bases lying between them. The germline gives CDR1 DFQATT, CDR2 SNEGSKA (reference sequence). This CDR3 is CSASQVHSNQPQHN. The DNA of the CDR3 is TGCAGTGCTAGTCAAGTCCATAGCAATCAGCCCCAGCATAAT.

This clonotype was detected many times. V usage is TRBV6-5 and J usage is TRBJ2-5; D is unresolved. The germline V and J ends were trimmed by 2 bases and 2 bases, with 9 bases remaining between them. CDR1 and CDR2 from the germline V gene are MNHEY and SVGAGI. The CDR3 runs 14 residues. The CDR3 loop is CASSYGGRQETQYF. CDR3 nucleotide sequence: TGTGCCAGCAGTTACGGCGGCAGACAAGAGACCCAGTACTTC.